What follows are 14 T cell receptor beta chains derived from one specimen sequenced in a study of tumor and adjacent non-tumor tissue in lung cancer. A modified ARM-PCR protocol with three rounds of nested PCR amplified TCRbeta. Via MiXCR, TCRdb re-called the multiplex PCR reads, giving one row per CDR3 protein. The table shows more than 85,000 distinct CDR3 sequences, with more than 60% occurring only once. This sample's RNA came from whole unsorted tissue. The sequencing sample was made of lung tumor tissue. Receptors originate from a woman aged 60-75 years with non-small cell lung cancer.

As regards this clonotype: As the CDR3 is not closed by the conserved phenylalanine or tryptophan, this likely results from a read error. This CDR3 is CASSWTASNTEAFI. The CDR3 nucleotides read TGCGCCAGCAGTTGGACAGCCTCGAACACTGAAGCTTTCATT. This sequence joins TRBV5-1 and TRBJ1-1, with D possibly matching TRBD1 (6 bases). Between the trimmed V and J ends, which lost 5 bases and 1 base, there was a span of 12 bases. In germline, CDR1 is SGHRS, CDR2 YFSETQ. The CDR3 length is 14 residues.

This clonotype has more than one count but fewer than ten. The J gene is TRBJ2-3, the V gene TRBV4-1; the D gene is possibly TRBD1 (6 bases). Per germline, CDR1 MGHRA and CDR2 YSYEKL. With 1 base removed from V and 5 bases from J, the gap between germline ends came to 10 bases. The CDR3 is 14 amino acids. CDR3 sequence reads: CASSQAGHGDTQYF. The CDR3 DNA reads TGCGCCAGCAGCCAAGCGGGACATGGAGATACGCAGTATTTT.

This clonotype showed up just a few times. An end of the junction differs from the germline gene, which may be a read error. The chain's CDR3 is CASSYYMNAGELFF. The CDR3 nucleotides read TGTGCTAGCAGTTATTACATGAACGCCGGGGAGCTGTTTTTT. J is TRBJ2-2 and V is TRBV6-1, with D unresolved. This CDR3 is 14 amino acids long. CDR1 and CDR2 (germline): MNHNS, SASEGT.

The rearrangement joins TRBV12-5 to TRBJ2-7; tentatively, D is TRBD2 (6 bases). The V end lost 1 base, the J end lost 4 bases, and 11 bases lay between the germline ends. Germline loops: CDR1 LGHNT, CDR2 FRNRAP. The CDR3 runs 14 residues. CDR3 sequence (DNA): TGTGCTAGTGGTTTGGACAGGAGCGGGTACGAGCAGTACTTC. As protein: CASGLDRSGYEQYF.

As to this clonotype: Just one base apart from a much larger clone, this may be a read error. The chain recombines TRBV20-1 with TRBJ1-1; D is possibly TRBD1 (6 bases). CDR3 length: 14 residues. The V gene's germline CDR1 is DFQATT and CDR2 SNEGSKA (reference sequence). The CDR3 sequence is CSTSLLGGAGRTFF. For the CDR3, the DNA is TGCAGTACTAGTCTCCTAGGGGGGGCCGGGCGAACTTTCTTT.

Details on this clonotype: With a much larger clone just one base away, this may be a read error. The chain employs TRBV29-1 and TRBJ2-5, with a weak D call TRBD1 (5 bases). This CDR3 comprises 11 residues. Germline CDR1 reads SQVTM; CDR2 reads ANQGSEA. Trimming left V 7 bases short and J 5 bases short, with 11 bases between. CDR3 protein: CSGKGRETQYF. The CDR3 bases are TGCAGCGGAAAGGGGCGTGAGACCCAGTACTTC.

On this clonotype: This could be a read error, since a much larger clone is one nucleotide away. The CDR3 loop is CASKTDRDFNEPQHF. For the CDR3, the DNA is TGTGCCAGCAAGACGGACAGGGATTTCAATGAGCCCCAGCATTTT. The rearrangement links TRBV6-2 or TRBV6-3 to TRBJ1-5, with TRBD1 matching over 8 bases. From germline, CDR1 is MNHEY and CDR2 SVGEGT. The CDR3 consists of 15 residues.

On this clonotype: A read error is possible here, since a much larger clone lies one base away. The V gene is TRBV12-3 or TRBV12-4, the J gene TRBJ1-1; D not certain. This CDR3 has 13 amino acids. CDR3 region: CASSTTRNTGAFF. The DNA for the CDR3 is TGTGCCAGCAGTACTACAAGGAACACTGGAGCTTTCTTT.

About this clonotype itself: A junction end diverges from the germline sequence, so it may reflect a read error. V is TRBV10-3 and J is TRBJ2-5; D is ambiguous. CDR1 is ENHRY and CDR2 is SYGVKD in the germline V gene. This CDR3 region has 12 residues. The CDR3 protein is CAISECGEAQYF. Here the CDR3 DNA reads TGTGCCATCAGTGAGTGCGGAGAGGCCCAGTACTTC.

Points on this clonotype: One end of the junction varies from germline; a read error may be responsible. The chain is built from TRBV20-1 and TRBJ2-7; D is possibly TRBD2 (5 bases). Germline V CDR1 and CDR2: DFQATT, SNEGSKA (reference sequence). The CDR3 length is 12 residues. CDR3 sequence reads: CSSGESSYEQYF. DNA for the CDR3: TGCAGTTCCGGGGAGAGCTCCTACGAGCAATATTTC.

This clonotype was detected a few times. Its ends do not fully match the called genes, so a read error is possible. The chain has TRBV20-1 and TRBJ1-2; 11 bases agree with TRBD1. The CDR3 length is 14 residues. Germline CDR1 and CDR2: DFQATT and SNEGSKA (reference sequence). The DNA of the CDR3 is TGCAGTGCTCATACCGGGACAGGGGGAAAGGGCTGCACCTTC. Amino acid sequence: CSAHTGTGGKGCTF.

About this clonotype: At one boundary the junction diverges from the germline segment, which might be a read error. This chain joins TRBV6-2 or TRBV6-3 and TRBJ1-2; weak D call: TRBD1 (5 bases). The CDR3 has 15 amino acids. Germline CDR1 and CDR2: MNHEY and SVGEGT. CDR3 amino acids: CASSNSTRDAEGYIF. CDR3 nucleotide sequence: TGTGCCAGCAGTAACTCGACCAGGGACGCCGAGGGCTACATCTTC.

Only one count was recorded for this clonotype. The junction does not match germline at one end; this may be a read error. V usage is TRBV6-5 and J usage is TRBJ2-1, with 11 bases matching TRBD2. Germline loops: CDR1 MNHEY, CDR2 SVGAGI. This CDR3 comprises 16 residues. The CDR3 loop reads CDSSSFSTSGMNEQLF. Written as DNA, the CDR3 is TGTGACAGCAGTTCTTTCTCGACTAGCGGGATGAATGAGCAGCTCTTC.

On this clonotype itself: A read error may account for a junction end that differs from germline. This chain connects TRBV5-5 to TRBJ2-5; 7 bases fit TRBD1. CDR3 length equals 16 residues. Germline V gene sequence: CDR1 SGHKS, CDR2 YYEKEE (reference sequence). The CDR3 DNA follows: TGTGCCAGCAGTTTGGGTCATAGCAGGGGGCAAGAGACCCAGTACTTC. Its protein product is CASSLGHSRGQETQYF.